Listed below are T cell receptor beta chains from one sample, sequenced in a study of T-cell reconstitution after alpha-beta-depleted transplantation in children. TCRdb re-analysed the PCR reads in MiXCR, keeping a single row per CDR3 protein. The sample contains about 460,000 distinct CDR3 sequences, approximately 12% of which appear only once. The specimen was PBMCs from the stem cell graft donor, collected from the stem cell graft. The receptors shown here come from a human donor who donated a stem cell graft to a child with combined immunodeficiency. Each CDR3 is given without its conserved first and last residue.

SVGPEGGTSC	TRBV29-1
ASRPTGLEGYT	TRBV7-2
ASSLSGGYDTGELF	TRBV5-1
AISGTGNNEQF	TRBV10-3
AISTGIAKNIQY	TRBV10-3
ASQTGFNEQF	TRBV27
ATGLAGFNEQF	TRBV5-6
SARDQIRQTAYEQY	TRBV20-1
ASSPIGGANVLT	TRBV18
ASSFTGDPKGYEQY	TRBV7-6
ATSPRYGQRAEQY	TRBV15
SVGRTGDHEKLF	TRBV29-1
ASSSSDSYEQY	TRBV13
ASSSHGTGNEKLF	TRBV6-2/TRBV6-3
ASSHPWDEQF	TRBV4-1
ASSAGTSGTYEQY	TRBV5-5
ATMGLHTGELF	TRBV24-1
ASSFGTSGGARNEQF	TRBV28
ASSIQGARAF	TRBV12-3/TRBV12-4
ASSTSGKDNEWQF	TRBV7-2